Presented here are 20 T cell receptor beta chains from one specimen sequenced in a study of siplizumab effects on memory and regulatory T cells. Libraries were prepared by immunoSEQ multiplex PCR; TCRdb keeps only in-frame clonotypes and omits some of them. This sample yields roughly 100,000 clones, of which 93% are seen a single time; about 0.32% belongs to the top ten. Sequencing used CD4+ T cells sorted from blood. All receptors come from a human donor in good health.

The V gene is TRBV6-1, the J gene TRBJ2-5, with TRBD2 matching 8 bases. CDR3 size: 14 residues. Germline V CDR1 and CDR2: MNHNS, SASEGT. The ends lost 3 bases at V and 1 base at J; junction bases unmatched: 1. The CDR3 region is CASSDTSGQETQYF. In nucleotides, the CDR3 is TGTGCCAGCAGTGACACTAGCGGCCAAGAGACCCAGTACTTC.

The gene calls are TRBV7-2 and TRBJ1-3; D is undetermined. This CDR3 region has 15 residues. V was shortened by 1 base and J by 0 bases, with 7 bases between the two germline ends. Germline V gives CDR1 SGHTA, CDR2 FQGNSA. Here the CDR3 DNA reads TGTGCCAGCAGCTTAGGTTCGCCCTCTGGAAACACCATATATTTT. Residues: CASSLGSPSGNTIYF.

The CDR3 coding sequence is TGCGCCAGCAGCTTGGAAGCACAGGGGGGATACGAGCAGTACTTC. Its protein product is CASSLEAQGGYEQYF. The gene calls are TRBV5-1 and TRBJ2-7; 8 nucleotides line up with TRBD1. V trimming: 0 bases; J trimming: 4 bases; junction bases outside the gene matches: 6. The germline V gene has CDR1 SGHRS and CDR2 YFSETQ. The CDR3 contains 15 residues.

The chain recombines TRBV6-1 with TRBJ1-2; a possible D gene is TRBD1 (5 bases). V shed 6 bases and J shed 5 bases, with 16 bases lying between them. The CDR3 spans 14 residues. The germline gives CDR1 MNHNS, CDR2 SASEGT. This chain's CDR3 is CASSPTRESYGYTF. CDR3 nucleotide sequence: TGTGCCAGCAGCCCCACCAGGGAATCGTATGGCTACACCTTC.

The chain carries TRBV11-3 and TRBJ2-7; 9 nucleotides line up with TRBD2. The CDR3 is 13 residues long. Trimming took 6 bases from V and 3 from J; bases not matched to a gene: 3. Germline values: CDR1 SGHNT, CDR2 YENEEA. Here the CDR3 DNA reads TGTGCCAGCAGTTTTAGCGGGAGCTACGAGCAGTACTTC. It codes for CASSFSGSYEQYF.

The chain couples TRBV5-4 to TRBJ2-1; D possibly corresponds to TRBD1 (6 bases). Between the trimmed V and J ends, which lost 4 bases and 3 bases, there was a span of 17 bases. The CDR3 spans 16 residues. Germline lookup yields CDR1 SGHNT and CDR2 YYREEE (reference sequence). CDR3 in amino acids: CASSGRDNPFYNEQFF. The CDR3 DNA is TGTGCCAGCAGCGGCCGGGACAACCCCTTCTACAATGAGCAGTTCTTC. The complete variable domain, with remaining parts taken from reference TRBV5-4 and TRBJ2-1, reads ETGVTQSPTHLIKTRGQQVTLRCSSQSGHNTVSWYQQALGQGPQFIFQYYREEENGRGNFPPRFSGLQFPNYSSELNVNALELDDSALYLCASSGRDNPFYNEQFFGPGTRLTVL.

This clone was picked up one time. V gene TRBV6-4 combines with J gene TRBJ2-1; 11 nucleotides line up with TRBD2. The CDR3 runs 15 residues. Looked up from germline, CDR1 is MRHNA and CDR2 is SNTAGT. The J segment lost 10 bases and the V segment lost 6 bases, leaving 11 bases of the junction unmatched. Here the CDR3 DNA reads TGTGCCAGCAGGCCAGTAGCGGGAGGGCCCGGGGAGCAGTTCTTC. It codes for CASRPVAGGPGEQFF.

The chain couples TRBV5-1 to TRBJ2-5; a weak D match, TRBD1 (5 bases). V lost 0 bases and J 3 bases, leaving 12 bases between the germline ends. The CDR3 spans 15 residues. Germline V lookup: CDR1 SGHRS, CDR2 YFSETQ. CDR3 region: CASSLAWGIKETQYF. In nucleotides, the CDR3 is TGCGCCAGCAGCTTGGCGTGGGGCATAAAAGAGACCCAGTACTTC.

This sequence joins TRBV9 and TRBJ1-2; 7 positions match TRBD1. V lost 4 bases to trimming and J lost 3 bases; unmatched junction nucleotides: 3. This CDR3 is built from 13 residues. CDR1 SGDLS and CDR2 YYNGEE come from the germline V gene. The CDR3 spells CASSHGQDYGYTF. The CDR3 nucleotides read TGTGCCAGCAGCCACGGACAGGACTATGGCTACACCTTC.

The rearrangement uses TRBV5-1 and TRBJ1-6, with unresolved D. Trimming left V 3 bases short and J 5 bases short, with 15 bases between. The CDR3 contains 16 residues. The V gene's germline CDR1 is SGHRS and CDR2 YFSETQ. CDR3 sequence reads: CASSSTTGKNNSPLHF. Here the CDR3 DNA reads TGCGCCAGCAGCTCCACGACCGGGAAAAATAATTCACCCCTCCACTTT. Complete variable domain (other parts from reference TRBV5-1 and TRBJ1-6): KAGVTQTPRYLIKTRGQQVTLSCSPISGHRSVSWYQQTPGQGLQFLFEYFSETQRNKGNFPGRFSGRQFSNSRSEMNVSTLELGDSALYLCASSSTTGKNNSPLHFGNGTRLTVT.

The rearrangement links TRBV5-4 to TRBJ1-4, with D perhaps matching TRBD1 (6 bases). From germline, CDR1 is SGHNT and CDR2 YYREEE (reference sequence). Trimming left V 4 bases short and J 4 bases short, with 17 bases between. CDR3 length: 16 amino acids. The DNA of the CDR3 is TGTGCCAGCAGCGTTGGAGGGGGGGTTCTTAATGAAAAACTGTTTTTT. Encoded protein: CASSVGGGVLNEKLFF.

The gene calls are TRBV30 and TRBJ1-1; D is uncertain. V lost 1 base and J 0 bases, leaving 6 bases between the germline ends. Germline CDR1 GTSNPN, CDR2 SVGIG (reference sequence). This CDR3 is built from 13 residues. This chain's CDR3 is CAWSANMNTEAFF. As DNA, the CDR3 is TGTGCCTGGAGTGCGAACATGAACACTGAAGCTTTCTTT.

CDR3 DNA: TGTGCCAGCAGTTACTCGCGGACTAAGTACAATGAGCAGTTCTTC. This translates into CASSYSRTKYNEQFF. V usage is TRBV6-5 and J usage is TRBJ2-1; D perhaps matches TRBD2 (6 bases). Per germline, CDR1 MNHEY and CDR2 SVGAGI. This CDR3 has 15 residues. With 0 bases removed from V and 4 bases from J, the gap between germline ends came to 10 bases.

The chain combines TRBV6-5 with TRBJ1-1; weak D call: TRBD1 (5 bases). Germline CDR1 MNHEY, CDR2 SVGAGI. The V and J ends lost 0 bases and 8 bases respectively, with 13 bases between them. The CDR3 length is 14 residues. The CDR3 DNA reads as TGTGCCAGCAGTTACTCCATGGGGGTGGGAGAAGCTTTCTTT. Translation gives CASSYSMGVGEAFF.

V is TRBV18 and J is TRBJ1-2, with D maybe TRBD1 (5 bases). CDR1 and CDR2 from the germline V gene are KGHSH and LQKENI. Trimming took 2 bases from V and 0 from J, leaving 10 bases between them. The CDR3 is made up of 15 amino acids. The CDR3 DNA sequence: TGTGCCAGCTCACCAGGCAGGACAACTAACTATGGCTACACCTTC. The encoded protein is CASSPGRTTNYGYTF.

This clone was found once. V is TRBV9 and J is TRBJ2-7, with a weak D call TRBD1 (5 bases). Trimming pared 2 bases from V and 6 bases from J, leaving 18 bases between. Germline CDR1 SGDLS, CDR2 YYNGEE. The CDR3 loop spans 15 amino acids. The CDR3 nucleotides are TGTGCCAGCAGCGTTCTAGACAGCCCTTGGGGCGAGCAGTACTTC. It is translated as CASSVLDSPWGEQYF.

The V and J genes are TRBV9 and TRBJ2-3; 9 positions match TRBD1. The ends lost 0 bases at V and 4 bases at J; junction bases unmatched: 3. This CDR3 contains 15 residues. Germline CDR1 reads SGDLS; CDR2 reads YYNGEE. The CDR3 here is CASSVDRGLPDTQYF. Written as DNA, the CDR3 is TGTGCCAGCAGCGTAGACAGGGGGCTACCAGATACGCAGTATTTT.

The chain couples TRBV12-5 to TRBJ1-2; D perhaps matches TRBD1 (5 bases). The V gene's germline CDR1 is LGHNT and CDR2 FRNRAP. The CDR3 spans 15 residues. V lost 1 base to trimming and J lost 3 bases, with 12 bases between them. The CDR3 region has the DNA TGTGCTAGTGGTTTGGGGGGACTTTTAGACTATGGCTACACCTTC. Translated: CASGLGGLLDYGYTF.

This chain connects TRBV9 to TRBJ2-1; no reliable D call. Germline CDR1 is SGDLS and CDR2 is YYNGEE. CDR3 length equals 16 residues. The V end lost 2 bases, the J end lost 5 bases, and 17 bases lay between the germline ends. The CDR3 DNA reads TGTGCCAGCAGCGTCACTATCTCTTCTGGGGACAATGAGCAGTTCTTC. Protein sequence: CASSVTISSGDNEQFF. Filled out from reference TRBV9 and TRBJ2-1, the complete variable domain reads DSGVTQTPKHLITATGQRVTLRCSPRSGDLSVYWYQQSLDQGLQFLIQYYNGEERAKGNILERFSAQQFPDLHSELNLSSLELGDSALYFCASSVTISSGDNEQFFGPGTRLTVL.

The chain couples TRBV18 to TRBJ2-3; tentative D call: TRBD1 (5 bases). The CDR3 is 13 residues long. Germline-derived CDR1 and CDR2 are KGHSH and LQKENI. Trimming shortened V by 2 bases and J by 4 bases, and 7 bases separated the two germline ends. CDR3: CASSPRGPDTQYF. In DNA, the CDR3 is TGTGCCAGCTCACCAAGGGGCCCAGATACGCAGTATTTT.